What follows are 7 T cell receptor beta chains derived from one specimen sequenced in a study of spatial heterogeneity in lung cancer. General study points: Tumors with more nonsynonymous mutations had more expanded intratumoral alpha and beta TCRs.

These TCRs are of unknown antigen specificity. Time point defined: sample taken at primary tumor resection. Each CDR3 protein gets one entry after TCRdb re-called the 5' RACE reads with MiXCR. Counted here are 6,000 to 8,500 distinct CDR3 sequences, approximately 14% occurring once; the ten biggest clones make up less than 9.5%. Sequencing was performed on lung tumor tissue, taken at surgery. Receptors originate from a male donor with early-stage non-small cell lung cancer.

This clonotype was picked up many times. This beta chain lies outside the target of a library built for alpha chains; its clone size means little. V and J are TRBV15 and TRBJ2-3, with unresolved D. The CDR3 has 15 residues. Trimming pared 0 bases from V and 2 bases from J, leaving 9 bases between. Germline assignment: CDR1 LNHNV and CDR2 YYDKDF (reference sequence). CDR3 DNA: TGTGCCACCAGCAGAGATCATGGGCTCACAGATACGCAGTATTTT. It yields the protein CATSRDHGLTDTQYF. Filled out from reference TRBV15 and TRBJ2-3, the complete variable domain reads DAMVIQNPRYQVTQFGKPVTLSCSQTLNHNVMYWYQQKSSQAPKLLFHYYDKDFNNEADTPDNFQSRRPNTSFCFLDIRSPGLGDTAMYLCATSRDHGLTDTQYFGPGTRLTVL.

This clonotype is classed as medium-sized (0.01 to 0.1%). With the library built for alpha chains, this beta chain is off target and its frequency is not meaningful. V and J are TRBV28 and TRBJ2-1; the match to TRBD2 covers 7 bases. Looked up from germline, CDR1 is MDHEN and CDR2 is SYDVKM. J was trimmed by 7 bases and V by 2 bases; bases with no gene match: 5. This CDR3 has 14 residues. CDR3 DNA: TGTGCCAGCAGTTTACGATCGCGGGGGAATGAGCAGTTCTTC. Its translation: CASSLRSRGNEQFF.

At least ten counts were recorded for this clonotype. This beta chain is a stray sequence in a library constructed for alpha chains; its clone size is not meaningful. This chain joins TRBV10-1 and TRBJ2-2; 9 bases are shared with TRBD1. Losses at the gene ends were 5 bases for V and 7 bases for J; bases not matched to a gene: 5. This CDR3 has 14 residues. CDR1 and CDR2 from the germline V gene are WNHNN and SYGVQD (reference sequence). CDR3 amino acids: CASSYRGHGGELFF. The CDR3 coding sequence is TGCGCCAGCAGTTACAGGGGGCACGGCGGGGAGCTGTTTTTT.

This clonotype ranks as medium-sized. This beta chain appears as a stray read in a library generated for alpha chains; its size is not informative. CDR3 region: CASTHGGNTEAFF. In DNA form, the CDR3 reads TGTGCCAGCACCCACGGGGGGAACACTGAAGCTTTCTTT. This chain joins TRBV12-3 or TRBV12-4 and TRBJ1-1; a possible D gene is TRBD1 (5 bases). V was clipped by 7 bases and J by 1 base, with 10 bases between them. This CDR3 is built from 13 residues.

Concerning this clonotype: This beta chain is off target for a library built for alpha chains, so its abundance means little. V and J are TRBV11-2 and TRBJ1-5; D perhaps matches TRBD1 (5 bases). This CDR3 is 14 amino acids long. V lost 5 bases and J lost 3, with 11 bases in between. Germline assignment: CDR1 SGHAT and CDR2 FQNNGV. The CDR3, as DNA: TGTGCCAGCAGCCCCGGGACCTCCAATCAGCCCCAGCATTTT. Translating gives CASSPGTSNQPQHF.

This clonotype was recorded at least ten times. The size of this beta chain means little, since it is a stray read in a library made for alpha chains. V is TRBV11-2 and J is TRBJ1-6; D is ambiguous. Germline-derived CDR1 and CDR2 are SGHAT and FQNNGV. The CDR3 spans 14 residues. Deletions cut 4 bases from V and 6 bases from J, with 10 bases between. CDR3 nucleotide sequence: TGTGCCAGCAGCTCCCGGGAACTTAATTCACCCCTCCACTTT. Protein product: CASSSRELNSPLHF.

This clonotype was seen ten or more times. Because the library targeted alpha chains, this beta chain is an off-target read whose size means little. This chain links TRBV20-1 with TRBJ2-1; 11 bases map to TRBD1. The V and J ends lost 5 bases and 8 bases, in that order; junction bases with no gene match: 11. The CDR3 has 15 residues. Germline V gene data show CDR1 as DFQATT and CDR2 as SNEGSKA (reference sequence). In DNA form, the CDR3 reads TGCAGTGCTCGAGGGGACAGGGGGTGGTCCGATGAGCAGTTCTTC. Translation gives CSARGDRGWSDEQFF.